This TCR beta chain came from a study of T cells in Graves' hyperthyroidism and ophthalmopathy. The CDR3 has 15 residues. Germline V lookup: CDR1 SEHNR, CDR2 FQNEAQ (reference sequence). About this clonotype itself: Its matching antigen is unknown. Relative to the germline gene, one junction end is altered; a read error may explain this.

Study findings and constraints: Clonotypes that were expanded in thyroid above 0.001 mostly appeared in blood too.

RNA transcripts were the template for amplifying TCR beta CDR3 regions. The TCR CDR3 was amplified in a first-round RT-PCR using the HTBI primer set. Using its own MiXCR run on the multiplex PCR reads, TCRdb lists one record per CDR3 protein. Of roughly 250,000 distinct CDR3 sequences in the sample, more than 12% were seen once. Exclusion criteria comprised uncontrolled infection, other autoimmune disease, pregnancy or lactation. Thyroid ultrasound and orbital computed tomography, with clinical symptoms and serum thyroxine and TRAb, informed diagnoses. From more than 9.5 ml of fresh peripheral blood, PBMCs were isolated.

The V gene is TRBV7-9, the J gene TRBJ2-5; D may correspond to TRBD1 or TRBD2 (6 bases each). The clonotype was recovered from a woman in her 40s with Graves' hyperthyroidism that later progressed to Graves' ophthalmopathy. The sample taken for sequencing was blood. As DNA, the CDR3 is TGTGTCAGCAGCCCTACTTCGGGGGCGTGGGAGACCCAGTACTTC. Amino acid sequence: CVSSPTSGAWETQYF.